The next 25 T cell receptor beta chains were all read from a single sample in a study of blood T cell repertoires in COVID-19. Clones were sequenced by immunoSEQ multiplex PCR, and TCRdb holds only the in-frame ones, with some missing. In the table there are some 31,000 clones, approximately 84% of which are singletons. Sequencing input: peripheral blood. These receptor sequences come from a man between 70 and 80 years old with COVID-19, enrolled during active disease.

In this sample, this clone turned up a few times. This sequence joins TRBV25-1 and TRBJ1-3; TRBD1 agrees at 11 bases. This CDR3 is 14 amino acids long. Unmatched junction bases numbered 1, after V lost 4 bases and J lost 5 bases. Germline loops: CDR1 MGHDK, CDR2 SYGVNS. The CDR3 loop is CASSGTGGRNTIYF. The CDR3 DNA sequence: TGTGCCAGCAGTGGGACAGGGGGCAGAAACACCATATATTTT.

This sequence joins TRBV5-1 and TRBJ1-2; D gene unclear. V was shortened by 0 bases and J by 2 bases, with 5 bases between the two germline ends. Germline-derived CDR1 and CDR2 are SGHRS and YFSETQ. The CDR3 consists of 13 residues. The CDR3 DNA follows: TGCGCCAGCAGCTTGGATATAAACTATGGCTACACCTTC. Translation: CASSLDINYGYTF. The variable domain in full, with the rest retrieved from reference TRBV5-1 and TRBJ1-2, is KAGVTQTPRYLIKTRGQQVTLSCSPISGHRSVSWYQQTPGQGLQFLFEYFSETQRNKGNFPGRFSGRQFSNSRSEMNVSTLELGDSALYLCASSLDINYGYTFGSGTRLTVV.

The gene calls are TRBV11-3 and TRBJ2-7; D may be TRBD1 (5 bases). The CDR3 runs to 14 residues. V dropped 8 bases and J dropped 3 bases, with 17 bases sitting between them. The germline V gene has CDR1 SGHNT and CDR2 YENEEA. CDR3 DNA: TGTGCCAGCGCATACTCAGGGATCGGCTACGAGCAGTACTTC. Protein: CASAYSGIGYEQYF.

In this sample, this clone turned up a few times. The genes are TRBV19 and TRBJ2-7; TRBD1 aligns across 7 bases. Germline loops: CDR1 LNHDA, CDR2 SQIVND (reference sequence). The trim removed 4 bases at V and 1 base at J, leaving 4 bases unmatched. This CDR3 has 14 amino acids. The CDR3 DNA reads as TGTGCCAGTAGTAGGGACAGTAGATCCTACGAGCAGTACTTC. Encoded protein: CASSRDSRSYEQYF.

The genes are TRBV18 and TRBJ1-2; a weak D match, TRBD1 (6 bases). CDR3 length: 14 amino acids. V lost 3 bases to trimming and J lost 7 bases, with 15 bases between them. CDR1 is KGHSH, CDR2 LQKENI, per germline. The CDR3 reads CASSPTWTAAGYTF. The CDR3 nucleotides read TGTGCCAGCTCACCTACCTGGACAGCGGCTGGCTACACCTTC. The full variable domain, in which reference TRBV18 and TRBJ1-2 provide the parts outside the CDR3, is NAGVMQNPRHLVRRRGQEARLRCSPMKGHSHVYWYRQLPEEGLKFMVYLQKENIIDESGMPKERFSAEFPKEGPSILRIQQVVRGDSAAYFCASSPTWTAAGYTFGSGTRLTVV.

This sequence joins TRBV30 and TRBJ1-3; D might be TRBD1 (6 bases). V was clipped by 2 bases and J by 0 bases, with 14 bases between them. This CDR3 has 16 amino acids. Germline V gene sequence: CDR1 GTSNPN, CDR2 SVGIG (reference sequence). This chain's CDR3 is CAWSTPGEYSGNTIYF. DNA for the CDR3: TGTGCCTGGAGTACGCCAGGGGAGTACTCTGGAAACACCATATATTTT. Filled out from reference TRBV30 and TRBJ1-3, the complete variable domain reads SQTIHQWPATLVQPVGSPLSLECTVEGTSNPNLYWYRQAAGRGLQLLFYSVGIGQISSEVPQNLSASRPQDRQFILSSKKLLLSDSGFYLCAWSTPGEYSGNTIYFGEGSWLTVV.

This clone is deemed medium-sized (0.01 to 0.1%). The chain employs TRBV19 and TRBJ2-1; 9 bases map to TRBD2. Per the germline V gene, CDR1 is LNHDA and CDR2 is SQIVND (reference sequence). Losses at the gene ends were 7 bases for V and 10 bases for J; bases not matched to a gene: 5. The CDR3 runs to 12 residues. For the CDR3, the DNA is TGTGCCAGTAACAGCGGGAGGCTCGAGCAGTTCTTC. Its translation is CASNSGRLEQFF.

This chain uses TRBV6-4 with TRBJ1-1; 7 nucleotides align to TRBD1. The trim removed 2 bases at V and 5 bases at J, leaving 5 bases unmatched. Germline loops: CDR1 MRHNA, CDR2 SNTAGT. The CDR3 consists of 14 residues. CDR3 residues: CASSDGQGGTEAFF. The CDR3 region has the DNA TGTGCCAGCAGTGACGGGCAGGGGGGAACTGAAGCTTTCTTT.

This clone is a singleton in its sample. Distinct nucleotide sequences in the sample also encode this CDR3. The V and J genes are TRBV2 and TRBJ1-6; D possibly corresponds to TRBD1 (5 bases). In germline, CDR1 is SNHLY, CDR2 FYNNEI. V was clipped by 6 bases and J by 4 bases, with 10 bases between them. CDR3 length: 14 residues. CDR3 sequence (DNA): TGTGCCAGCAGCCCCGGGACTTATAATTCACCCCTCCACTTT. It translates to CASSPGTYNSPLHF.

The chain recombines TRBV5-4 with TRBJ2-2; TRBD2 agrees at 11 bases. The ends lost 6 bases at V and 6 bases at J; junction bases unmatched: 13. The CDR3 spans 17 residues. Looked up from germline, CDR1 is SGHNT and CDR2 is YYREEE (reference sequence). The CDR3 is CASTSLSSGRMAGELFF. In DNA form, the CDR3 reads TGTGCCAGCACCTCATTGTCTAGCGGGAGGATGGCCGGGGAGCTGTTTTTT.

The CDR3 DNA reads TGCGCCAGCAGCCAGGAATTGGACAGGGCTGGCTACACCTTC. Translated, it gives CASSQELDRAGYTF. The chain has TRBV4-3 and TRBJ1-2; 8 bases line up with TRBD1. CDR1 and CDR2 from the germline V gene are LGHNA and YSLEER. This CDR3 region has 14 residues. With V trimmed by 3 bases and J by 7 bases, 7 bases remained unmatched.

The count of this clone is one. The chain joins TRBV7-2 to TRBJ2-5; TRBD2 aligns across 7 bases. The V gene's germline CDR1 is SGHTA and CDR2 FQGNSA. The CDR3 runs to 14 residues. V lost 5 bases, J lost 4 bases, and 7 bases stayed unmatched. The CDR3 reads CASSPWTRGETQYF. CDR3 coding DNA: TGTGCCAGCAGCCCCTGGACTAGAGGAGAGACCCAGTACTTC.

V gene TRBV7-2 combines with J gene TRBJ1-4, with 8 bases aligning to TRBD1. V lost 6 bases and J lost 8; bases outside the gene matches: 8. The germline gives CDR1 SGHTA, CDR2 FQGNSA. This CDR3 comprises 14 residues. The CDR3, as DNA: TGTGCCAGCAGTGGCGCAGGGGGCCGAGAAAAACTGTTTTTT. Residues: CASSGAGGREKLFF.

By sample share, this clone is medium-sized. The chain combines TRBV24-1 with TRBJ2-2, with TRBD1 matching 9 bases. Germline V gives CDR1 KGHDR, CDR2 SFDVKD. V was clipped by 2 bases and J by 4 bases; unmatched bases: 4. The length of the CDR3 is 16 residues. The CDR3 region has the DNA TGTGCCACCAGTGATTGGGGACAGGGACGCACCGGGGAGCTGTTTTTT. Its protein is CATSDWGQGRTGELFF.

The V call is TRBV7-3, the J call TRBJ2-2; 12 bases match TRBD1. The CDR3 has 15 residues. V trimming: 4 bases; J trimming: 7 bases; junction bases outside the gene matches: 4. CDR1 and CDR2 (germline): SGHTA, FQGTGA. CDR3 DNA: TGTGCCAGCAGCTCAGGGACAGGGGGCATCGGGGAGCTGTTTTTT. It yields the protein CASSSGTGGIGELFF.

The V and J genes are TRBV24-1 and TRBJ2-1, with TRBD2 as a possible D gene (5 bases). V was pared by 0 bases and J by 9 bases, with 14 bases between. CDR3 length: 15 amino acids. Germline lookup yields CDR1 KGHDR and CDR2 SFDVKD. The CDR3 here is CATSDLQLGDTEQFF. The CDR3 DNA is TGTGCCACCAGTGATTTGCAACTAGGAGATACTGAGCAGTTCTTC.

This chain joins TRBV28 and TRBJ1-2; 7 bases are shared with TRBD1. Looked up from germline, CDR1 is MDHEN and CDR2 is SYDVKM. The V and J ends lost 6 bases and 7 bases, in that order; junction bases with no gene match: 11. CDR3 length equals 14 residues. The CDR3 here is CASSTQGSFSGYTF. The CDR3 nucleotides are TGTGCCAGCAGCACACAGGGGTCGTTTTCTGGCTACACCTTC.

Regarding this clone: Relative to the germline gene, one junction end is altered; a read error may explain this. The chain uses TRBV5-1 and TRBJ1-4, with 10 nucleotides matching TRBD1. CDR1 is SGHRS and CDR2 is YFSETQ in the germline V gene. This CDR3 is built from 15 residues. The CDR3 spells CASSPSGQGNGKLFF. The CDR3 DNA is TGCGCCAGCAGCCCCTCGGGACAGGGGAATGGAAAACTGTTTTTT.

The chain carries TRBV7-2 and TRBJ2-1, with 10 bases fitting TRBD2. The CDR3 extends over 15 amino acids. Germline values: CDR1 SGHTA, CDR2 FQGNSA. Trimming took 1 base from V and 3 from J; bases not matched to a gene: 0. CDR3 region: CASSLGLAGYNEQFF. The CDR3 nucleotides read TGTGCCAGCAGCTTAGGACTAGCGGGCTACAATGAGCAGTTCTTC.

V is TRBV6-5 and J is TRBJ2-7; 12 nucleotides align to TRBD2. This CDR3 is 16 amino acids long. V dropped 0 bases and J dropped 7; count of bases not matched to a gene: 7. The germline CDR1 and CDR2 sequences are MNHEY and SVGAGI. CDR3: CASSYSVTSGSREQYF. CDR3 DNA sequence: TGTGCCAGCAGTTACTCGGTGACTAGCGGGAGTAGGGAGCAGTACTTC.

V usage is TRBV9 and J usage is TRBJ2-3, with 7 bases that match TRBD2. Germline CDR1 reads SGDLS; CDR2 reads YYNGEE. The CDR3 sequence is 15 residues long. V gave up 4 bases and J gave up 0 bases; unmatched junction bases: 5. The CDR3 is CASSYSGISTDTQYF. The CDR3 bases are TGTGCCAGCAGCTACAGCGGGATAAGCACAGATACGCAGTATTTT.

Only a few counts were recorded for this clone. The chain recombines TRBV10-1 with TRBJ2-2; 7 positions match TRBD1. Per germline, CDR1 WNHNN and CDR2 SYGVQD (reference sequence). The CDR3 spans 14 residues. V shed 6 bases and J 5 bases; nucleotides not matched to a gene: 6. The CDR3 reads CASSDREMTGELFF. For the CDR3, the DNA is TGCGCCAGCAGCGACAGGGAAATGACCGGGGAGCTGTTTTTT.

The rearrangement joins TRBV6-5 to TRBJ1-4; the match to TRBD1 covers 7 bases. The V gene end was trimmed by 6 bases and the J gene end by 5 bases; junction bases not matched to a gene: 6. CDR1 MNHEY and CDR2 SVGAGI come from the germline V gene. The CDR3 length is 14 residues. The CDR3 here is CASRETGLNEKLFF. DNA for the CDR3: TGTGCCAGCAGGGAGACAGGGCTAAATGAAAAACTGTTTTTT.

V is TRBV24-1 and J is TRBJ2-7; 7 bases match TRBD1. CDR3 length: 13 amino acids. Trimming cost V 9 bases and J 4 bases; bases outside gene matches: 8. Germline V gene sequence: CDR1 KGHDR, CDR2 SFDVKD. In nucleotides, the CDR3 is TGTGCCACCTCCGGGACAGAATTTTACGAGCAGTACTTC. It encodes CATSGTEFYEQYF.

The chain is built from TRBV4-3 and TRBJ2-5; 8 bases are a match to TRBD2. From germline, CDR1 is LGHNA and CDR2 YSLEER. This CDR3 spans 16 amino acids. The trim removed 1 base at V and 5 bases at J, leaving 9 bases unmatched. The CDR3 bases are TGCGCCAGCAGCCAAGGAGGGACACGGGAGGGGGAGACCCAGTACTTC. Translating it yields CASSQGGTREGETQYF.